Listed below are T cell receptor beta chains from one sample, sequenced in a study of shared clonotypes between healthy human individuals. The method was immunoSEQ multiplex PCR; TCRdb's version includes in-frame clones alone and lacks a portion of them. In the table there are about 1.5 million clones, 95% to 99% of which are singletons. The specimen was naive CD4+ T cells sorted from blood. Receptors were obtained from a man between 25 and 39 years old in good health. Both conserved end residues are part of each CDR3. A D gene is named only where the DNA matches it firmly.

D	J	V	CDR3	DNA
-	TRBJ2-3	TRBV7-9	CASSPPTTMAAKGTQYF	TGTGCCAGCAGCCCACCCACAACCATGGCAGCAAAGGGGACGCAGTATTTT
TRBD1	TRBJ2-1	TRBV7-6	CASSFNTGTDYNEQFF	TGTGCCAGCAGCTTTAATACCGGGACAGACTACAATGAGCAGTTCTTC
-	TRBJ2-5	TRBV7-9	CASSWETQYF	TGTGCCAGCAGCTGGGAGACCCAGTACTTC
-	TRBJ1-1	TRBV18	CASSPGRVGTEAFF	TGTGCCAGCTCACCGGGGCGGGTAGGGACTGAAGCTTTCTTT
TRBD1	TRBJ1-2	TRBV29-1	CSVGQGDGYTF	TGCAGCGTTGGACAGGGGGATGGCTACACCTTC
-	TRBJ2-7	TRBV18	CASSLGESYEQYF	TGTGCCAGCTCACTGGGGGAATCCTACGAGCAGTACTTC
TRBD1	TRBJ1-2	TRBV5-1	CASSTRTGGADGYTF	TGCGCCAGCAGCACACGGACAGGGGGCGCGGATGGCTACACCTTC
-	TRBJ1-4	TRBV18	CASSPPRQGNEKLFF	TGTGCCAGCTCACCACCTCGGCAGGGAAATGAAAAACTGTTTTTT
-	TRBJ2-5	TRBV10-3	CAISESSRGETQYF	TGTGCCATCAGTGAGTCGTCACGTGGAGAGACCCAGTACTTC
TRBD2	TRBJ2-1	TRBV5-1	CASSLGLAGEYNEQFF	TGCGCCAGCAGCTTGGGGTTAGCGGGAGAGTACAATGAGCAGTTCTTC